Listed below are T cell receptor beta chains from one sample, sequenced in a study of blood T cell repertoires in COVID-19. Only in-frame clones appear in the TCRdb table, and some are missing; sequencing was by immunoSEQ multiplex PCR. The sample yields about 73,000 clones, roughly 84% seen once. Sequencing was carried out using peripheral blood. These receptors originate from an elderly man with active or convalescent COVID-19. CDR3s include the opening cysteine and the closing phenylalanine or tryptophan. The order of the fields is J gene, D gene, V gene, clone size, CDR3 protein, CDR3 DNA. D genes are given only for firm matches. Size is stated for part of the rows, as once, few or many counts, or as a class when the clone is expanded.

TRBJ1-2 | . | TRBV3-1/TRBV3-2 | . | CASSQGGTGSYGYTF | TGTGCCAGCAGCCAAGGCGGGACCGGCAGCTATGGCTACACCTTC
TRBJ2-3 | TRBD2 | TRBV7-9 | . | CASPSVAGRSTDTQYF | TGTGCCAGCCCTTCCGTAGCGGGAAGAAGCACAGATACGCAGTATTTT
TRBJ2-5 | . | TRBV5-1 | few | CASSPDSAPWETQYF | TGCGCCAGCAGCCCGGACAGCGCGCCATGGGAGACCCAGTACTTC
TRBJ2-2 | . | TRBV5-1 | once | CASSLHSNTGELFF | TGCGCCAGCAGCTTGCACTCAAACACCGGGGAGCTGTTTTTT
TRBJ2-3 | TRBD2 | TRBV7-2 | . | CASSLLPRVAGFTDTQYF | TGTGCCAGCAGCTTATTGCCTAGGGTAGCGGGATTCACAGATACGCAGTATTTT
TRBJ1-2 | . | TRBV4-2 | . | CASSQDRGTPYGYTF | TGTGCCAGCAGCCAAGATCGGGGGACGCCGTATGGCTACACCTTC
TRBJ2-7 | . | TRBV11-3 | . | CASSRGNEQYF | TGTGCCAGCAGCAGAGGTAACGAGCAGTACTTC
TRBJ2-5 | . | TRBV6-5 | . | CASSYTREAETQYF | TGTGCCAGCAGTTACACACGGGAAGCAGAGACCCAGTACTTC
TRBJ1-6 | TRBD1 | TRBV5-6 | few | CASSARDRGNSPLHF | TGTGCCAGCAGCGCTAGGGACAGGGGAAATTCACCCCTCCACTTT
TRBJ2-3 | . | TRBV18 | once | CASSLGQIRTDTQYF | TGTGCCAGCTCACTTGGGCAAATACGGACAGATACGCAGTATTTT
TRBJ2-7 | TRBD1 | TRBV29-1 | few | CSVGQGAVYEQYF | TGCAGCGTCGGACAGGGGGCCGTTTACGAGCAGTACTTC
TRBJ2-1 | . | TRBV7-2 | . | CASSLKSEQFF | TGTGCCAGCAGCTTAAAAAGCGAGCAGTTCTTC
TRBJ1-1 | . | TRBV7-9 | . | CASSLIGGTEAFF | TGTGCCAGCAGCTTAATCGGGGGCACTGAAGCTTTCTTT
TRBJ1-6 | . | TRBV6-6 | . | CASSYAGYNSPLHF | TGTGCCAGCAGTTACGCAGGATATAATTCACCCCTCCACTTT
TRBJ2-1 | TRBD2 | TRBV6-1 | . | CASSEAWGTSASNEQFF | TGTGCCAGCAGTGAAGCATGGGGGACTAGCGCCTCCAATGAGCAGTTCTTC
TRBJ1-5 | TRBD1 | TRBV7-8 | . | CASSLGQTYNQPQHF | TGTGCCAGCAGCTTGGGACAGACTTACAATCAGCCCCAGCATTTT
TRBJ2-7 | . | TRBV3-1/TRBV3-2 | . | CASSQSLQTYEQYF | TGTGCCAGCAGCCAAAGCCTCCAAACCTACGAGCAGTACTTC
TRBJ2-5 | . | TRBV18 | once | CASSPGTPQETQYF | TGTGCCAGCTCCCCTGGGACACCGCAAGAGACCCAGTACTTC
TRBJ1-4 | . | TRBV6-5 | once | CASSSPGQGSEKLFF | TGTGCCAGCAGCTCCCCGGGACAAGGCTCTGAAAAACTGTTTTTT
TRBJ2-7 | . | TRBV6-5 | . | CASSYSSLDVYEQYF | TGTGCCAGCAGTTACTCGAGCCTAGACGTATACGAGCAGTACTTC
TRBJ1-6 | . | TRBV6-5 | . | CASRREGLVSPLHF | TGTGCCAGCAGGAGGGAGGGGTTGGTCTCACCCCTCCACTTT
TRBJ1-2 | . | TRBV4-2 | once | CASSQEGREGYGYTF | TGTGCCAGCAGCCAAGAGGGCAGGGAGGGCTATGGCTACACCTTC
TRBJ2-1 | . | TRBV29-1 | . | CSVIDGSYEQFF | TGCAGCGTTATAGACGGGAGCTATGAGCAGTTCTTC
TRBJ1-5 | . | TRBV19 | . | CASSFAPGGNQPQHF | TGTGCCAGTAGTTTTGCCCCCGGCGGGAATCAGCCCCAGCATTTT
TRBJ1-1 | . | TRBV5-1 | . | CASSLKGRGAFF | TGCGCCAGCAGCTTGAAGGGTAGGGGAGCTTTCTTT
TRBJ2-7 | . | TRBV5-1 | . | CASSGFGDEQYF | TGCGCCAGCAGCGGTTTCGGAGACGAGCAGTACTTC
TRBJ2-4 | TRBD2 | TRBV3-1/TRBV3-2 | . | CASSQVGGPKNIQYF | TGTGCCAGCAGCCAAGTGGGAGGGCCTAAAAACATTCAGTACTTC
TRBJ2-1 | . | TRBV6-4 | once | CASSGTENNEQFF | TGTGCCAGCAGTGGAACAGAGAACAATGAGCAGTTCTTC
TRBJ2-1 | . | TRBV27 | . | CASSTTQLLAGPYNEQFF | TGTGCCAGCAGTACCACCCAGCTCCTGGCAGGGCCCTACAATGAGCAGTTCTTC
TRBJ2-1 | . | TRBV18 | . | CASSLGMDNEQFF | TGTGCCAGCTCACTCGGGATGGACAATGAGCAGTTCTTC
TRBJ1-1 | . | TRBV6-6 | . | CASRNRVTNLNTEAFF | TGTGCCAGCAGAAACAGGGTTACAAACTTGAACACTGAAGCTTTCTTT
TRBJ2-5 | . | TRBV5-4 | . | CASSLQGGETQYF | TGTGCCAGCAGTCTACAGGGTGGGGAGACCCAGTACTTC
TRBJ2-2 | . | TRBV19 | few | CASTSFGVGNTGELFF | TGTGCCAGTACTTCGTTCGGGGTCGGGAACACCGGGGAGCTGTTTTTT
TRBJ1-1 | . | TRBV5-1 | . | CASSLLGGLNTEAFF | TGCGCCAGCAGCTTGTTGGGGGGGCTGAACACTGAAGCTTTCTTT
TRBJ1-3 | . | TRBV6-2/TRBV6-3 | . | CASSPGFSGNTIYF | TGTGCCAGCAGTCCGGGGTTCTCTGGAAACACCATATATTTT
TRBJ1-5 | . | TRBV2 | . | CASSGLQMNQPQHF | TGTGCCAGCAGTGGGCTACAGATGAATCAGCCCCAGCATTTT
TRBJ1-1 | TRBD1 | TRBV7-2 | . | CASSIRQGLNTEAFF | TGTGCCAGCAGCATCAGACAGGGATTGAACACTGAAGCTTTCTTT
TRBJ2-7 | TRBD1 | TRBV5-8 | . | CASSLEPWGQVYEQYF | TGTGCCAGCAGCTTGGAGCCTTGGGGACAGGTCTACGAGCAGTACTTC
TRBJ1-1 | TRBD1 | TRBV6-4 | . | CASKGQGATEAFF | TGTGCCAGCAAAGGACAGGGGGCAACTGAAGCTTTCTTT
TRBJ2-7 | TRBD2 | TRBV9 | . | CASSGGLANYEQYF | TGTGCCAGCAGCGGGGGACTAGCGAACTACGAGCAGTACTTC
TRBJ1-2 | . | TRBV7-9 | . | CASTPQGGNYGYTF | TGTGCCAGCACCCCGCAGGGAGGGAACTATGGCTACACCTTC
TRBJ2-7 | TRBD2 | TRBV10-3 | few | CAISESSGRPNEQYF | TGTGCCATCAGTGAGTCTAGCGGGAGGCCCAACGAGCAGTACTTC
TRBJ1-2 | TRBD1 | TRBV19 | . | CASSADRGVYGYTF | TGTGCCAGTAGCGCGGACAGGGGCGTCTATGGCTACACCTTC
TRBJ1-5 | TRBD1 | TRBV6-2/TRBV6-3 | . | CASSLLTGGRQPQHF | TGTGCCAGCAGTTTACTTACAGGGGGCAGACAGCCCCAGCATTTT
TRBJ2-1 | . | TRBV29-1 | . | CSVGGGTITYNEQFF | TGCAGCGTTGGGGGCGGAACGATAACTTACAATGAGCAGTTCTTC
TRBJ2-3 | TRBD2 | TRBV2 | . | CASSAGLAGTDTQYF | TGTGCCAGCAGTGCCGGACTAGCGGGTACAGATACGCAGTATTTT
TRBJ2-1 | . | TRBV7-2 | few | CASSLGDSSYNEQFF | TGTGCCAGCAGCTTAGGAGACAGCTCCTACAATGAGCAGTTCTTC
TRBJ2-1 | TRBD1 | TRBV6-1 | . | CASSEMGTGGSSEQFF | TGTGCCAGCAGTGAAATGGGGACAGGGGGTAGTAGTGAGCAGTTCTTC
TRBJ2-3 | . | TRBV4-1 | . | CASSQATGTGGTDTQYF | TGCGCCAGCAGCCAAGCAACCGGGACTGGAGGAACAGATACGCAGTATTTT
TRBJ2-3 | . | TRBV28 | few | CASRPTGAAGGYTDTQYF | TGTGCCAGCAGACCGACAGGGGCAGCGGGGGGATACACAGATACGCAGTATTTT
TRBJ2-7 | TRBD2 | TRBV29-1 | few | CSYSLGLAGEQYF | TGCAGCTACTCCCTGGGACTAGCTGGCGAGCAGTACTTC
TRBJ2-7 | . | TRBV19 | once | CASNLAAGSSYEQYF | TGTGCCAGTAATCTGGCGGCCGGGAGCTCCTACGAGCAGTACTTC
TRBJ2-1 | TRBD2 | TRBV27 | . | CASSFRREHEQFF | TGTGCCAGCAGTTTCCGGCGGGAGCATGAGCAGTTCTTC
TRBJ2-7 | TRBD2 | TRBV27 | . | CASSLYPGGSYEQYF | TGTGCCAGCAGTTTATACCCGGGGGGATCCTACGAGCAGTACTTC
TRBJ2-7 | TRBD1 | TRBV7-2 | . | CASSLGRDRAEQYF | TGTGCCAGCAGCTTAGGCCGGGACAGGGCTGAGCAGTACTTC
TRBJ1-1 | TRBD1 | TRBV6-1 | . | CASSDNRGLTEAFF | TGTGCCAGCAGTGACAACAGGGGGCTCACTGAAGCTTTCTTT